Listed below are T cell receptor beta chains from one sample, sequenced in a study of blood T cell repertoires in COVID-19. Assay used: immunoSEQ multiplex PCR; TCRdb lists only in-frame clones, some missing. Of 30,000 to 35,000 clones in the sample, about 93% are singletons; the top ten hold around 5.2%. Sequenced input: peripheral blood. The receptors were gathered from a human donor in a cohort sampled during active COVID-19. The CDR3 runs from the conserved cysteine through the conserved F or W. The D gene is left open where the match is weak. Clone size is not always given. Where it is, it says once, few, many or a class for expanded clones.

d_gene,j_gene,abundance,v_gene,CDR3aa,CDR3nt
NA,TRBJ1-1,NA,TRBV27,CASSLKGDTEAFF,TGTGCCAGCAGTTTAAAAGGGGACACTGAAGCTTTCTTT
NA,TRBJ1-1,few,TRBV20-1,CSASGASEAFF,TGCAGTGCTTCAGGGGCCTCCGAAGCTTTCTTT
TRBD1,TRBJ1-2,NA,TRBV5-1,CASSLGDRVYTF,TGCGCCAGCAGCTTGGGGGACAGGGTGTACACCTTC
NA,TRBJ1-2,NA,TRBV27,CASSLRGNYGYTF,TGTGCCAGCAGTTTGAGAGGGAACTATGGCTACACCTTC
NA,TRBJ1-6,NA,TRBV28,CASSPPRGYSPLHF,TGTGCCAGCAGTCCACCCCGGGGATATTCACCCCTCCACTTT
NA,TRBJ2-1,once,TRBV19,CASSIGAGNYNEQFF,TGTGCCAGTAGTATCGGGGCGGGAAACTACAATGAGCAGTTCTTC
NA,TRBJ2-7,NA,TRBV13,CASSLRGAEEQYF,TGTGCCAGCAGCTTACGAGGAGCGGAAGAGCAGTACTTC
NA,TRBJ1-2,NA,TRBV19,CASSPEPYSGYTF,TGTGCCAGTAGTCCCGAGCCCTACTCTGGCTACACCTTC
TRBD1,TRBJ1-1,NA,TRBV6-5,CASSYSAGGANTEAFF,TGTGCCAGCAGTTACTCGGCAGGGGGCGCGAACACTGAAGCTTTCTTT
TRBD2,TRBJ2-3,NA,TRBV15,CATSSTSGGPSTDTQYF,TGTGCCACCAGCAGTACTAGCGGGGGGCCCAGCACAGATACGCAGTATTTT
NA,TRBJ2-1,NA,TRBV29-1,CSVEEGSSEQFF,TGCAGCGTTGAAGAGGGGAGCTCCGAGCAGTTCTTC
TRBD1,TRBJ2-1,NA,TRBV5-1,CASSLGQGRYNEQFF,TGCGCCAGCAGCCTGGGACAGGGGCGTTATAATGAGCAGTTCTTC
NA,TRBJ1-1,NA,TRBV29-1,CSVSGLVNTEAFF,TGCAGCGTTTCGGGACTGGTGAACACTGAAGCTTTCTTT
TRBD1,TRBJ2-2,NA,TRBV5-1,CASSSDRGRRDTGELFF,TGCGCCAGCAGCTCGGACAGGGGGCGCCGGGACACCGGGGAGCTGTTTTTT
TRBD2,TRBJ2-7,NA,TRBV7-8,CASRSGRAEYEQYF,TGTGCCAGCCGCTCCGGGAGGGCCGAATACGAGCAGTACTTC
NA,TRBJ1-1,once,TRBV6-5,CASRQMNTEAFF,TGTGCCAGCAGGCAGATGAACACTGAAGCTTTCTTT
TRBD2,TRBJ2-4,NA,TRBV18,CASSPDAAGGNIQYF,TGTGCCAGCTCACCAGATGCGGCGGGGGGAAACATTCAGTACTTC
NA,TRBJ2-1,NA,TRBV7-9,CASSSQDNEQFF,TGTGCCAGCAGCTCTCAGGACAATGAGCAGTTCTTC
NA,TRBJ2-3,NA,TRBV6-6,CASSYRLAGDTQYF,TGTGCCAGCAGTTACAGGCTGGCGGGAGATACGCAGTATTTT
TRBD1,TRBJ1-2,NA,TRBV3-1/TRBV3-2,CASSQPGQEYGYTF,TGTGCCAGCAGCCAACCGGGACAGGAATATGGCTACACCTTC
TRBD1,TRBJ2-5,NA,TRBV10-1,CASNSNRDSQETQYF,TGCGCCAGCAATTCAAACCGGGACAGCCAAGAGACCCAGTACTTC
NA,TRBJ2-3,NA,TRBV2,CASSEGASRPDTQYF,TGTGCCAGCAGTGAAGGGGCTAGCCGGCCAGATACGCAGTATTTT
TRBD1,TRBJ1-1,NA,TRBV11-2,CASSLGGQGLNSEAFF,TGTGCCAGCAGCTTAGGGGGACAGGGTTTAAATTCTGAAGCTTTCTTT
TRBD1,TRBJ2-7,NA,TRBV6-1,CASSDLGTGLYEQYF,TGTGCCAGCAGTGACCTTGGGACAGGCTTATACGAGCAGTACTTC
NA,TRBJ2-1,NA,TRBV2,CASGPRGGYNEQFF,TGTGCCAGCGGGCCCCGGGGAGGCTACAATGAGCAGTTCTTC
NA,TRBJ1-6,NA,TRBV2,CASSLSSYNSPLHF,TGTGCCAGCAGTTTGAGCTCCTATAATTCACCCCTCCACTTT
NA,TRBJ2-1,NA,TRBV7-3,CASSLGHGSGYNEQFF,TGTGCCAGCAGCTTAGGGCACGGTAGCGGCTACAATGAGCAGTTCTTC
TRBD2,TRBJ2-7,once,TRBV6-5,CASSMQAGDSYEQYF,TGTGCCAGCAGTATGCAAGCGGGAGACTCCTACGAGCAGTACTTC
NA,TRBJ2-1,once,TRBV28,CASSLSAGVSYNEQFF,TGTGCCAGCAGCCTGTCGGCAGGGGTCTCCTACAATGAGCAGTTCTTC
NA,TRBJ1-1,NA,TRBV4-2,CASSQRTQGTTEAFF,TGTGCCAGCAGCCAACGAACTCAGGGCACCACTGAAGCTTTCTTT
TRBD1,TRBJ1-4,NA,TRBV6-1,CASSEMQGADEKLFF,TGTGCCAGCAGTGAAATGCAGGGGGCAGATGAAAAACTGTTTTTT
TRBD2,TRBJ2-3,NA,TRBV30,CALSGTSGSSTDTQYF,TGTGCCCTTTCGGGGACTAGCGGATCTAGCACAGATACGCAGTATTTT
NA,TRBJ2-3,NA,TRBV19,CASSIGPSDTQYF,TGTGCCAGTAGTATTGGGCCCTCAGATACGCAGTATTTT
NA,TRBJ2-7,NA,TRBV30,CAWGDQREQYF,TGTGCCTGGGGAGACCAGCGGGAGCAGTACTTC
NA,TRBJ1-1,NA,TRBV7-9,CASSLTRNTEAFF,TGTGCCAGCAGCCTGACAAGGAACACTGAAGCTTTCTTT
TRBD1,TRBJ1-2,NA,TRBV30,CAWSRLTGGFDGYTF,TGTGCCTGGTCCCGACTGACAGGGGGCTTCGATGGCTACACCTTC
NA,TRBJ2-2,NA,TRBV6-1,CASSEPPGSRGELFF,TGTGCCAGCAGTGAGCCCCCGGGGTCCCGGGGGGAGCTGTTTTTT
NA,TRBJ1-4,NA,TRBV18,CASSPWTDNEKLFF,TGTGCCAGCTCGCCTTGGACAGATAATGAAAAACTGTTTTTT
TRBD2,TRBJ2-3,NA,TRBV19,CASSSLLALTDTQYF,TGTGCCAGTAGTTCCCTACTAGCGCTTACAGATACGCAGTATTTT
TRBD2,TRBJ2-1,NA,TRBV9,CASSTTLGTSGRVNEQFF,TGTGCCAGCAGCACTACGCTCGGGACTAGCGGGAGGGTCAATGAGCAGTTCTTC
TRBD1,TRBJ1-1,NA,TRBV10-3,CASKGDRENTEAFF,TGTGCCTCAAAAGGGGACAGAGAGAACACTGAAGCTTTCTTT
NA,TRBJ2-2,NA,TRBV18,CASSNPGNTGELFF,TGTGCCAGCTCAAATCCAGGGAACACCGGGGAGCTGTTTTTT
TRBD1,TRBJ1-1,NA,TRBV28,CASCRGQAEAFF,TGTGCCAGCTGCAGGGGGCAAGCTGAAGCTTTCTTT
TRBD2,TRBJ2-1,NA,TRBV4-1,CASSPRTSGRGDEQFF,TGCGCCAGCAGTCCTAGGACTAGCGGGAGGGGGGATGAGCAGTTCTTC
TRBD1,TRBJ1-5,NA,TRBV10-2,CASSAVSGGRNDQPQHF,TGCGCCAGCAGTGCGGTTTCAGGGGGTCGGAATGATCAGCCCCAGCATTTT
TRBD2,TRBJ2-2,NA,TRBV6-4,CASKTSGETGELFF,TGTGCCAGCAAGACTAGCGGAGAGACCGGGGAGCTGTTTTTT
NA,TRBJ2-5,NA,TRBV29-1,CSVFAVGGARSGETQYF,TGCAGCGTTTTTGCTGTTGGGGGGGCCCGGAGTGGAGAGACCCAGTACTTC
NA,TRBJ1-1,NA,TRBV6-5,CASSPRTVPEAFF,TGTGCCAGCAGTCCTCGGACAGTCCCTGAAGCTTTCTTT
NA,TRBJ2-3,NA,TRBV1,CTSSQDLGVHVGGGGSTDTQYF,TGCACCAGCAGCCAAGATCTTGGGGTTCATGTCGGCGGGGGGGGAAGCACAGATACGCAGTATTTT